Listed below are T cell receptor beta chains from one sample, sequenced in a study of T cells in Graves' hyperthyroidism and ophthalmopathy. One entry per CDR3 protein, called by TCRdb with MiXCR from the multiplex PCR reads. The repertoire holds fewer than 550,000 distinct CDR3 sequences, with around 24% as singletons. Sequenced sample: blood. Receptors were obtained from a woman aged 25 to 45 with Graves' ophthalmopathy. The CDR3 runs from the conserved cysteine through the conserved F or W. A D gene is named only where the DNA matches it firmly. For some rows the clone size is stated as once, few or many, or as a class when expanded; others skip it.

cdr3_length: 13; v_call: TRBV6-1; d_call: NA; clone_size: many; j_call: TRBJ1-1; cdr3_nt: TGTGCCAGCAGTGCCACGGAGAACACTGAAGCTTTCTTT; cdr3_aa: CASSATENTEAFF
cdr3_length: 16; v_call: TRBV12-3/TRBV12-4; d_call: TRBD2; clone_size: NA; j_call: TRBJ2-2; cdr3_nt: TGTGCCAGCAGGGGTAGCGGGACTATGAACACCGGGGAGCTGTTTTTT; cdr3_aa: CASRGSGTMNTGELFF
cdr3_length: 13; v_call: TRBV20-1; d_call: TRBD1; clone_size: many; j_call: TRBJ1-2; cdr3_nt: TGCAGTGCTAGAATCGAGGGGGCAAATGGCTGCACCTTC; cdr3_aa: CSARIEGANGCTF
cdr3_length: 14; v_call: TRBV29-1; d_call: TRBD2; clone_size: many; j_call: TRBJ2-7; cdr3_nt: TGCAGCGTGGCCGGCGGGGGAATGGTTTGGGAGCAGTACTTC; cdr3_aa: CSVAGGGMVWEQYF
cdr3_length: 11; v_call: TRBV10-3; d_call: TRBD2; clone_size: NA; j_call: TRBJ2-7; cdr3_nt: TGTGCCCATCGGTCTAGCGGCGAGCAGTACTTC; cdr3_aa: CAHRSSGEQYF
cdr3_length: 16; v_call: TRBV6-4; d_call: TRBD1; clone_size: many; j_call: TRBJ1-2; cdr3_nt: TGTGCCAGCGCAAACAGGGGGCAGGGGGACTACTATGGCTACACCTTC; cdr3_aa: CASANRGQGDYYGYTF
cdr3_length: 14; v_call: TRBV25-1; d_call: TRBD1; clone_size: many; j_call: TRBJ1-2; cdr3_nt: TGTGCCAGCAGTGAATCTGGGACAGGGGTCGGCTACACCTTC; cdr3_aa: CASSESGTGVGYTF
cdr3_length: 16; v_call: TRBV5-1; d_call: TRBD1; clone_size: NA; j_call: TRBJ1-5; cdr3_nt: TGCGCCAGCAGCTTGGAGGGGACAGGGGTTGGACAGCCCCAGCATTTT; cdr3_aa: CASSLEGTGVGQPQHF
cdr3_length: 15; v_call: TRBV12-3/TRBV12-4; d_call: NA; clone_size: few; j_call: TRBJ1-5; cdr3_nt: TGTGCCAGCAGTTTGAGGGTTTCGGGCAATCAGCCCCAGCATTTT; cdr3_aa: CASSLRVSGNQPQHF
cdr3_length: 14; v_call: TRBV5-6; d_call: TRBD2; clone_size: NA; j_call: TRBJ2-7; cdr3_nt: TGTGCCAGCAGCACCGGCGCGGGAGTAGAAGAGCAGTACTTC; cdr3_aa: CASSTGAGVEEQYF
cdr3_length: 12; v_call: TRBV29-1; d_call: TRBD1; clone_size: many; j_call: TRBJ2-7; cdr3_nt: TGCAGCGTTTGGGACAGCTTTTACGAGCAGTACTTC; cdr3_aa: CSVWDSFYEQYF
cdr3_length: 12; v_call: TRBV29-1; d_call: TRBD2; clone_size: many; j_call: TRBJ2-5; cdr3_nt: TGCAGCGTTGAAGCCGGGGGGGAGACCCAGTACTTC; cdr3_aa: CSVEAGGETQYF
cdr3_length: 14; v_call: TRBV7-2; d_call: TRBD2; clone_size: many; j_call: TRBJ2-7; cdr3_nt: TGTGCCAGCAGCGTTTTTATTAGCGGGGACGAGCAGTACTTC; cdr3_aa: CASSVFISGDEQYF
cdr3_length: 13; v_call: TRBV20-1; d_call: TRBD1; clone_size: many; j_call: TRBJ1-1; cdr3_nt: TGCAGTGCTAGACGGACAGGGGGATCTGAAGCTTTCTTT; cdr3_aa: CSARRTGGSEAFF
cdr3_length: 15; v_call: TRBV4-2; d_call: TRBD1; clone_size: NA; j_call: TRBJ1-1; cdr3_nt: TGTGCCAGCAGAACCGGGACAGGAGAGAACACTGAAGCTTTCTTT; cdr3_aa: CASRTGTGENTEAFF
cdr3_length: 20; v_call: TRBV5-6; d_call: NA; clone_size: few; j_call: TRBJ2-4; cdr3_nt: TGTGCCAGCAGCTTGGTTCAAAAGGGGCGAGGGGTTAGAAGCAAAAACATTCAGTACTTC; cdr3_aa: CASSLVQKGRGVRSKNIQYF
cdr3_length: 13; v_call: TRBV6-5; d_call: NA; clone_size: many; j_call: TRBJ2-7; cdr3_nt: TGTGCCAGCAGTTTCCTCAGAAACTACGAGCAGTACTTC; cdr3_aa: CASSFLRNYEQYF
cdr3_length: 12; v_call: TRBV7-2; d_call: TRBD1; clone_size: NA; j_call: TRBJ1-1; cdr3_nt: TGTGCCAGCAGCCCGTCAGGGGGGGCAGCTTTCTTT; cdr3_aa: CASSPSGGAAFF
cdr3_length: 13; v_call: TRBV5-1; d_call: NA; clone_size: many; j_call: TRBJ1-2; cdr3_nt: TGCGCCAGCAGTCTCCCCGGCCGCTATGGCTACACCTTC; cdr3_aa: CASSLPGRYGYTF
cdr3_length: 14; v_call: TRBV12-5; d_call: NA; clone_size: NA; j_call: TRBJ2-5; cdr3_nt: TGTGCTAGTGGTTTGGTGGCAGAGCAAGAGACCCAGTACTTC; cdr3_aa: CASGLVAEQETQYF
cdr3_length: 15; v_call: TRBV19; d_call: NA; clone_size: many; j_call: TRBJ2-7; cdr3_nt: TGTGCCAGTAGTATAAGACGAGCCATGACCTACGAGCAGTACTTC; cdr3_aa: CASSIRRAMTYEQYF
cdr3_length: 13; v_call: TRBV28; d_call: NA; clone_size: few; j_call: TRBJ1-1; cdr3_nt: TGTGCCAGCAGTCCCCCGGGATACACTGAAGCTTTCTTT; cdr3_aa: CASSPPGYTEAFF
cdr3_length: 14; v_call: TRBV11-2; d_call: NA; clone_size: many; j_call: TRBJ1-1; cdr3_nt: TGTGCCAGCAGCTCAAACGTAGGGCGGATTGAAGCTTTCTTT; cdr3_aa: CASSSNVGRIEAFF
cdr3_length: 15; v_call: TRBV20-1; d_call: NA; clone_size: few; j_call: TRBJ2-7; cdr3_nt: TGCAGTGCTAGAGATAATTCGGACATCAACTACGAGCAGTACTTC; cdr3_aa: CSARDNSDINYEQYF
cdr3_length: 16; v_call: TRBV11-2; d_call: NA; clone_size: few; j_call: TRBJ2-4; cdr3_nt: TGTGCCAGCAGCTTAGAGGGGGCGAGGGCCAAAAACATTCAGTACTTC; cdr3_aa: CASSLEGARAKNIQYF
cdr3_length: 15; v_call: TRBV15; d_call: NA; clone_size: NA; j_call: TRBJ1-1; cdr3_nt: TGTGCCACCAGCAGGCCGACAGGTTTGAACACTGCAGCTTTCTTT; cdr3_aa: CATSRPTGLNTAAFF
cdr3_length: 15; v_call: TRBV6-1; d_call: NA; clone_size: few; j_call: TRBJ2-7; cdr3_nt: TGTGCCAGCAGCTCAGCCGGGACTCCCCACTACGAGCAGTACTTC; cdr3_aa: CASSSAGTPHYEQYF
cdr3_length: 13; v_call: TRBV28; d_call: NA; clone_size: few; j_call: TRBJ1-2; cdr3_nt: TGTGCCAGCAGTCTCCGCGTAATCTATGGCTACACCTTC; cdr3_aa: CASSLRVIYGYTF
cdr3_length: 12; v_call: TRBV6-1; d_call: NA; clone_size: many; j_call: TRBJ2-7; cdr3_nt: TGTGCCAGCAGTGAAGTCCAGATCGAGCAGTACTTC; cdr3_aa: CASSEVQIEQYF
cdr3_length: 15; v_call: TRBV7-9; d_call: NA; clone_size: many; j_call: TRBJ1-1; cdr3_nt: TGTGCCAGCAGCCCAAAGGGCAGGGGAAGCACTGAAGCTTTCTTT; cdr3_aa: CASSPKGRGSTEAFF
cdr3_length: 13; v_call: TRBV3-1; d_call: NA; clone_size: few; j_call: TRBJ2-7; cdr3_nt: TGTGCCAGCAGCCAAGGCGTGGGTGGCGAGCAGTACTTC; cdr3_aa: CASSQGVGGEQYF
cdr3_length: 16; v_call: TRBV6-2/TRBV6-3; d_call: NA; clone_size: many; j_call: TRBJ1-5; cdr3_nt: TGTGCCAGCAACCCGGGACACTACCGACGCAATCAGCCCCAGCATTTT; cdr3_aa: CASNPGHYRRNQPQHF
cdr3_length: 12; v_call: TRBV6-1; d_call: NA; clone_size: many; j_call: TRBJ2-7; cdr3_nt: TGTGCCAGCAGGGCGGGGGCCAGCGAGCAGTACTTC; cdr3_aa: CASRAGASEQYF
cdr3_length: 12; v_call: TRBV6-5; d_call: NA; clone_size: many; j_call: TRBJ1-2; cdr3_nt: TGTGCCAGCTTAATGGTCGGCTATGGCTACACCTTC; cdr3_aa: CASLMVGYGYTF
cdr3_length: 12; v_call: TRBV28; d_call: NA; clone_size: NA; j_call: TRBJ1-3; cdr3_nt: TGTGCCAGTGGGACGTCCCGAAACACCATATATTTT; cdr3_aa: CASGTSRNTIYF
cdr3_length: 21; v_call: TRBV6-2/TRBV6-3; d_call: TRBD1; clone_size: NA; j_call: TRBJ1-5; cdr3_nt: TGTGCCAGCAGTTACGGAGAGGATCGGGACAGTACCCTATTAGGCAATCAGCCCCAGCATTTT; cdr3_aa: CASSYGEDRDSTLLGNQPQHF
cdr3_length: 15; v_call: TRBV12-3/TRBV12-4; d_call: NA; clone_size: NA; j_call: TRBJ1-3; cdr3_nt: TGTGCCAGCAGGGCCACGACAGACTCTGGAAACACCATATATTTT; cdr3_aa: CASRATTDSGNTIYF
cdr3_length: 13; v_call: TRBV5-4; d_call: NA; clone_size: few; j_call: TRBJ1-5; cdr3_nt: TGTGCCAGCAGCTTGGAACCCTCTCAGCCCCAGCATTTT; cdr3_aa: CASSLEPSQPQHF
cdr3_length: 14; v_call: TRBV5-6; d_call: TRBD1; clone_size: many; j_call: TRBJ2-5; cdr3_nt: TGTGCCAGCAGCTTGGTACAGGGGGTAGAGACCCAGTACTTC; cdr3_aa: CASSLVQGVETQYF